The 8 T cell receptor beta chains presented below share a single source sample, sequenced in a study of T cell repertoires in cytomegalovirus infection. TCRdb re-called the reads with MiXCR, one entry per CDR3 protein. The sample holds about 890,000 distinct CDR3 sequences; around 30% are singletons and the top ten take more than 12%. These TCRs are of unknown antigen specificity. This specimen consisted of cultured CD8+ T cells from PBMCs, obtained from culture after CMV antigen stimulation. These receptors were collected from a human donor in good health (CMV status not recorded). Some clones in this sample may be carry-over from other donors' samples.

In this sample, this clonotype turned up a few times. The chain uses TRBV12-3 or TRBV12-4 and TRBJ2-1; a possible D gene is TRBD1 (6 bases). The CDR3 length is 13 residues. V was trimmed by 6 bases and J by 8 bases, leaving 14 bases between them. The CDR3 nucleotides read TGTGCCAGCAGATCCGACAGGAACCATGAGCAGTTCTTC. Amino acids: CASRSDRNHEQFF.

The chain uses TRBV20-1 and TRBJ2-3; D may be TRBD1 or TRBD2 (6 bases each). The germline gives CDR1 DFQATT, CDR2 SNEGSKA (reference sequence). Trimming cost V 3 bases and J 4 bases, with 20 bases left between them. The CDR3 length is 16 residues. CDR3 amino acids: CSASPGGSDPADTQYF. The DNA for the CDR3 is TGCAGTGCTAGTCCCGGGGGCTCCGACCCCGCAGATACGCAGTATTTT.

J is TRBJ2-1 and V is TRBV28, with no clear D. Trimming left V 5 bases short and J 5 bases short, with 16 bases between. CDR1 is MDHEN and CDR2 is SYDVKM in the germline V gene. CDR3 length equals 15 residues. This CDR3 reads CASSLKGYPHNEQFF. The CDR3 coding sequence is TGTGCCAGCAGTCTTAAAGGGTATCCCCACAATGAGCAGTTCTTC.

This clonotype appeared a few times. The chain has TRBV29-1 and TRBJ2-3; D uncertain. V lost 3 bases, J lost 1 base, and 14 bases lay in between. CDR3 length: 15 residues. CDR1 and CDR2 (germline): SQVTM, ANQGSEA. The DNA for the CDR3 is TGCAGCGTTGATGGTGGTAGGCCTGGCACAGATACGCAGTATTTT. Amino acids: CSVDGGRPGTDTQYF.

V gene TRBV27 combines with J gene TRBJ2-2; 12 nucleotides agree with TRBD2. Germline V gene sequence: CDR1 MNHEY, CDR2 SMNVEV (reference sequence). V dropped 5 bases and J dropped 1; count of bases not matched to a gene: 5. The CDR3 is 17 residues long. The CDR3 sequence: CASSLGLAGLNTGELFF. DNA for the CDR3: TGTGCCAGCAGTCTCGGACTAGCGGGGTTGAACACCGGGGAGCTGTTTTTT.

The chain links TRBV2 to TRBJ2-1; D possibly matches TRBD1 or TRBD2 (5 bases each). The germline gives CDR1 SNHLY, CDR2 FYNNEI. The length of the CDR3 is 11 residues. Deletions cut 10 bases from V and 7 bases from J, with 11 bases between. CDR3 nucleotides: TGTGCCACCCTCAGGGAGAATGAGCAGTTCTTC. Translation gives CATLRENEQFF.

V is TRBV7-3 and J is TRBJ2-6, with D possibly TRBD2 on 6 matching bases. The V gene lost 5 bases and the J gene lost 0 bases, with 14 bases spanning the gap. CDR1 SGHTA and CDR2 FQGTGA come from the germline V gene. The CDR3 spans 17 residues. The chain's CDR3 is CASSRGLPTSGANVLTF. In nucleotides, the CDR3 is TGTGCCAGCAGCCGGGGACTCCCGACCTCTGGGGCCAACGTCCTGACTTTC.

This chain connects TRBV3-1 to TRBJ2-1, with unresolved D. Germline V CDR1 and CDR2: LGHDT, YNNKEL (reference sequence). V lost 2 bases, J lost 6 bases, and 11 bases lay in between. The CDR3 is 14 residues long. CDR3 in amino acids: CASSQPTLPNEQFF. The CDR3 coding sequence is TGTGCCAGCAGCCAACCGACTCTTCCCAATGAGCAGTTCTTC.